A single sample gave rise to the 22 T cell receptor beta chains below, sequenced in a study of shared clonotypes between healthy human individuals. Profiled with immunoSEQ multiplex PCR; TCRdb holds only in-frame clones, not every one. The sample lists around 440,000 clones, roughly three quarters occurring once. Sequenced material: PBMCs. The source of these receptors is a woman in her thirties or forties in good health. Some clones in this sample may be carry-over from other donors' samples.

The rearrangement uses TRBV6-1 and TRBJ2-7, with no clear D. CDR3 length: 12 residues. The V end was cut by 7 bases, the J end by 1 base, with 8 bases between. The germline V gene has CDR1 MNHNS and CDR2 SASEGT. The DNA of the CDR3 is TGTGCCAGCAAGTCCGGGTCCTACGAGCAGTACTTC. This translates into CASKSGSYEQYF.

As for this clone: Given a far larger clone just one base away, this is likely a sequencing read error. V and J are TRBV6-5 and TRBJ1-1; D gene uncertain. CDR1 is MNHEY and CDR2 is SVGAGI in the germline V gene. CDR3 length: 15 residues. The CDR3 DNA sequence: TGTGCCAGCAGTCCCGACCGACCGAAGAACACTGAAGCTCTCTTT. Its translation: CASSPDRPKNTEALF.

This clone turned up a few times. The chain combines TRBV9 with TRBJ1-1; TRBD1 matches at 7 bases. The germline gives CDR1 SGDLS, CDR2 YYNGEE. V lost 3 bases to trimming and J lost 0 bases; unmatched junction nucleotides: 2. This CDR3 is built from 14 residues. CDR3 amino acids: CASSGTGLNTEAFF. The CDR3 DNA sequence: TGTGCCAGCAGCGGGACAGGTTTGAACACTGAAGCTTTCTTT.

The chain joins TRBV29-1 to TRBJ2-7; D perhaps matches TRBD1 (6 bases). V was cut by 6 bases and J by 3 bases, with 12 bases left in between. The CDR3 covers 12 residues. Per the germline V gene, CDR1 is SQVTM and CDR2 is ANQGSEA. The CDR3, as DNA: TGCAGCGTCGGGACAAGCAACTACGAGCAGTACTTC. Translated: CSVGTSNYEQYF.

As DNA, the CDR3 is TGTGCCAGCAAGACAGACGAGCAGTACTTC. It translates to CASKTDEQYF. V is TRBV2 and J is TRBJ2-7; a weak D match, TRBD1 (5 bases). Germline lookup yields CDR1 SNHLY and CDR2 FYNNEI. Trimming stripped 7 bases from V and 5 bases from J, with 6 bases between. The CDR3 loop spans 10 amino acids.

This clone appeared once. V gene TRBV28 combines with J gene TRBJ2-3; 10 bases are a match to TRBD2. The germline CDR1 and CDR2 sequences are MDHEN and SYDVKM. V dropped 3 bases and J dropped 3; count of bases not matched to a gene: 3. The CDR3 is made up of 15 amino acids. CDR3 in amino acids: CASSLLSGGTDTQYF. CDR3 DNA: TGTGCCAGCAGTTTGCTTAGCGGGGGGACAGATACGCAGTATTTT. Supplemented by reference TRBV28 and TRBJ2-3, the full variable domain reads DVKVTQSSRYLVKRTGEKVFLECVQDMDHENMFWYRQDPGLGLRLIYFSYDVKMKEKGDIPEGYSVSREKKERFSLILESASTNQTSMYLCASSLLSGGTDTQYFGPGTRLTVL.

Concerning this clone itself: This sample includes further DNA sequences coding for the same CDR3. V gene TRBV7-6 combines with J gene TRBJ2-1; D ambiguous. The V end was cut by 0 bases, the J end by 0 bases, with 6 bases between. There are 15 residues in the CDR3. Germline V gives CDR1 SGHVS, CDR2 FNYEAQ. CDR3 in DNA: TGTGCCAGCAGCTTAGCGGGTAGCTCCTACAATGAGCAGTTCTTC. Its protein product is CASSLAGSSYNEQFF. Based on the CDR3 plus reference TRBV7-6 and TRBJ2-1, the full variable domain is GAGVSQSPRYKVTKRGQDVALRCDPISGHVSLYWYRQALGQGPEFLTYFNYEAQQDKSGLPNDRFSAERPEGSISTLTIQRTEQRDSAMYRCASSLAGSSYNEQFFGPGTRLTVL.

The chain uses TRBV5-1 and TRBJ2-3; TRBD2 is a possible D gene (5 bases). There are 16 residues in the CDR3. V lost 0 bases to trimming and J lost 0 bases, with 11 bases between them. Germline values: CDR1 SGHRS, CDR2 YFSETQ. The CDR3 nucleotides read TGCGCCAGCAGCTTGGGCAGCGGACCTAGCACAGATACGCAGTATTTT. Translating gives CASSLGSGPSTDTQYF. Together with reference TRBV5-1 and TRBJ2-3, the CDR3 gives the full variable domain: KAGVTQTPRYLIKTRGQQVTLSCSPISGHRSVSWYQQTPGQGLQFLFEYFSETQRNKGNFPGRFSGRQFSNSRSEMNVSTLELGDSALYLCASSLGSGPSTDTQYFGPGTRLTVL.

The chain links TRBV11-3 to TRBJ2-2; the D gene is possibly TRBD1 (6 bases). Germline V gene lookup returns CDR1 SGHNT and CDR2 YENEEA. The CDR3 sequence is 14 residues long. The V end lost 5 bases, the J end lost 1 base, and 8 bases lay between the germline ends. The CDR3 reads CASSQTGNTGELFF. CDR3 DNA: TGTGCCAGCAGCCAGACAGGGAACACCGGGGAGCTGTTTTTT. The variable domain in full, with the rest retrieved from reference TRBV11-3 and TRBJ2-2, is EAGVVQSPRYKIIEKKQPVAFWCNPISGHNTLYWYLQNLGQGPELLIRYENEEAVDDSQLPKDRFSAERLKGVDSTLKIQPAELGDSAVYLCASSQTGNTGELFFGEGSRLTVL.

The chain combines TRBV14 with TRBJ2-1; D possibly corresponds to TRBD1 (6 bases). Germline CDR1 and CDR2: SGHDN and FVKESK. The CDR3 length is 14 residues. V was cut by 7 bases and J by 2 bases, with 12 bases left in between. CDR3 residues: CASTPGQAYNEQFF. Written as DNA, the CDR3 is TGTGCCAGCACTCCGGGACAAGCCTACAATGAGCAGTTCTTC.

This clone was found a few times. The chain carries TRBV7-9 and TRBJ1-3, with TRBD1 identical over 9 bases. CDR3 size: 15 residues. The germline CDR1 and CDR2 sequences are SEHNR and FQNEAQ (reference sequence). Losses at the gene ends were 5 bases for V and 3 bases for J; bases not matched to a gene: 5. The CDR3 reads CASSDRTGVGNTIYF. As DNA, the CDR3 is TGTGCCAGCAGCGACAGGACAGGGGTTGGAAACACCATATATTTT.

Worth noting for this clone: A far larger clone is off by one base, so a read error is likely. Other nucleotide sequences from this sample produce the same CDR3. This rearrangement joins TRBV28 to TRBJ1-6; D remains ambiguous. The germline V and J ends were trimmed by 5 bases and 6 bases, with 8 bases remaining between them. The germline CDR1 and CDR2 sequences are MDHEN and SYDVKM. This CDR3 is 13 amino acids long. The DNA for the CDR3 is TGTGCCAGCAGTCTAAGTCGTAATTCACCCCTCCACTTT. Translated, it gives CASSLSRNSPLHF.

As for this clone: This likely came from a read error, as a far larger clone is one base away. Other DNA sequences from this sample encode an identical CDR3 as well. The CDR3 nucleotides read TGTGCTAGTGGTTTGGAAGGGGGCCCTGGGGCCAACGTCCTGACCTTC. It is translated as CASGLEGGPGANVLTF. This chain joins TRBV12-5 and TRBJ2-6; 7 nucleotides align to TRBD1. CDR1 is LGHNT, CDR2 FRNRAP, per germline. The CDR3 consists of 16 residues.

This chain connects TRBV27 to TRBJ2-2; 7 bases map to TRBD1. Germline V gene lookup returns CDR1 MNHEY and CDR2 SMNVEV (reference sequence). V lost 5 bases and J lost 5; bases outside the gene matches: 11. The CDR3 sequence is 16 residues long. The CDR3 sequence: CASSARQGLITGELFF. The CDR3 region has the DNA TGTGCCAGCAGTGCTCGACAGGGCCTAATAACCGGGGAGCTGTTTTTT.

The rearrangement joins TRBV7-8 to TRBJ2-4; 10 bases are a match to TRBD1. Germline CDR1 and CDR2: SGHVS and FQNEAQ. J was trimmed by 7 bases and V by 3 bases; bases with no gene match: 3. This CDR3 is 14 amino acids long. The CDR3 loop reads CASSLDRGYNIQYF. The CDR3 nucleotides read TGTGCCAGCAGCTTGGACAGGGGGTATAACATTCAGTACTTC.

This chain joins TRBV4-2 and TRBJ2-3, with 8 bases aligning to TRBD2. The CDR3 extends over 16 amino acids. Trimming cost V 1 base and J 2 bases; bases outside gene matches: 5. Per the germline V gene, CDR1 is LGHNA and CDR2 is YNFKEQ. As DNA, the CDR3 is TGTGCCAGCAGCCAAGGGGCTAGCGGGTACACAGATACGCAGTATTTT. It codes for CASSQGASGYTDTQYF.

A single count supports this clone. This sequence joins TRBV29-1 and TRBJ2-7, with D tentatively TRBD1 or TRBD2 (5 bases each). The V gene's germline CDR1 is SQVTM and CDR2 ANQGSEA. V was clipped by 4 bases and J by 5 bases, with 9 bases between them. The CDR3 covers 11 residues. CDR3 residues: CSVGDLHEQYF. The CDR3 region has the DNA TGCAGCGTTGGGGACCTCCACGAGCAGTACTTC.

The V gene is TRBV5-1, the J gene TRBJ2-3; 12 positions match TRBD2. With V trimmed by 4 bases and J by 2 bases, 8 bases remained unmatched. The CDR3 length is 17 residues. Per the germline V gene, CDR1 is SGHRS and CDR2 is YFSETQ. The CDR3 nucleotides read TGCGCCAGCAGCCTAGGACTAGCGGGGACTTACACAGATACGCAGTATTTT. Its protein is CASSLGLAGTYTDTQYF.

In this sample, this clone turned up many times. The chain couples TRBV2 to TRBJ2-7; 8 bases align to TRBD1. With V trimmed by 2 bases and J by 4 bases, 4 bases remained unmatched. The CDR3 covers 14 residues. Per the germline V gene, CDR1 is SNHLY and CDR2 is FYNNEI. The CDR3 region is CASSETRQGYEQYF. As DNA, the CDR3 is TGTGCCAGCAGTGAAACCCGACAGGGGTACGAGCAGTACTTC.

The CDR3 DNA reads as TGCGCCAGCAGCTTGGGGGGACAGTACGGGTACGAGCAGTACTTC. Protein: CASSLGGQYGYEQYF. This sequence joins TRBV5-1 and TRBJ2-7; 7 bases align to TRBD1. There are 15 residues in the CDR3. The junction had 7 bases not matched to a gene; V was cut back by 0 bases and J by 4 bases. The germline gives CDR1 SGHRS, CDR2 YFSETQ.

On this clone: Just one base apart from a much larger clone, this may be a read error. The rearrangement links TRBV29-1 to TRBJ2-3; 9 nucleotides agree with TRBD1. Per the germline V gene, CDR1 is SQVTM and CDR2 is ANQGSEA. With 8 bases clipped from V and 3 bases from J, the junction kept 6 bases outside the gene matches. The CDR3 totals 13 residues. The CDR3 coding sequence is TGCAGCTCTCGGACAGGGGCTACAGATACGCAGTATTTT. Residues: CSSRTGATDTQYF.

The gene calls are TRBV6-1 and TRBJ1-5, with 9 bases aligning to TRBD1. Germline lookup yields CDR1 MNHNS and CDR2 SASEGT. This CDR3 contains 14 residues. V shed 6 bases and J 7 bases; nucleotides not matched to a gene: 7. CDR3 coding DNA: TGTGCCAGCAGCGACAGGGGGAACGGGCAGCCCCAGCATTTT. It encodes CASSDRGNGQPQHF.